Below, 3 T cell receptor beta chains from the same sample are listed, as sequenced in a study of blood T cell repertoires in COVID-19. Measured with immunoSEQ multiplex PCR; TCRdb has only the in-frame clones, and not every one. This sample yields 85,000 to 130,000 clones, of which 80% to 90% are seen a single time; roughly 15% belongs to the top ten. Sequenced input: peripheral blood. The receptor set was obtained from a man between 50 and 59 years old with acute or convalescent COVID-19.

This chain uses TRBV28 with TRBJ1-5; the match to TRBD1 covers 9 bases. Germline V CDR1 and CDR2: MDHEN, SYDVKM. The trim removed 7 bases at V and 3 bases at J, leaving 10 bases unmatched. The CDR3 has 16 residues. The CDR3 reads CASTLYRGHNNQPQHF. The CDR3, as DNA: TGTGCCAGCACCCTTTACAGGGGGCATAACAATCAGCCCCAGCATTTT.

This clone was observed a few times. The chain carries TRBV27 and TRBJ2-2; 9 bases map to TRBD1. Per germline, CDR1 MNHEY and CDR2 SMNVEV (reference sequence). Trimming cost V 8 bases and J 5 bases; bases outside gene matches: 6. There are 14 residues in the CDR3. CDR3 in amino acids: CASSPGQGTGELFF. The DNA of the CDR3 is TGTGCCAGCTCTCCGGGACAGGGTACCGGGGAGCTGTTTTTT.

J is TRBJ2-1 and V is TRBV5-1, with D possibly being TRBD2 (5 bases). The length of the CDR3 is 15 residues. V lost 1 base and J 7 bases, leaving 15 bases between the germline ends. Looked up from germline, CDR1 is SGHRS and CDR2 is YFSETQ. The CDR3 loop is CASSLWGEPVNEQFF. The CDR3 region has the DNA TGCGCCAGCAGCTTGTGGGGAGAGCCCGTTAATGAGCAGTTCTTC.